This entry is about one T cell receptor beta chain. Its specificity is not known. The study sequenced cultured CD4+ T cell DNA using the Oncomine TCR Beta short-read assay. MiXCR, applied by TCRdb to the PCR reads, yields one record per CDR3 protein. Seen here are approximately 23,000 distinct CDR3 sequences, about 50% observed once, and the top ten hold roughly 30%. This sample was included in a study of vaccination and CD4 T cells after COVID-19. Background on the study: The convalescents, six males and four females, included two who were Hispanic.

The CDR3 runs 14 residues. The V gene end was trimmed by 6 bases and the J gene end by 2 bases; junction bases not matched to a gene: 7. Germline CDR1 MNHNS, CDR2 SASEGT. The treatment here: roughly 10-day PBMC culture with coronavirus spike peptide pools or control peptides (ViraFEST assay). Source: CD4+ T cells from blood, cultured in vitro, taken before SARS-CoV-2 vaccination. The J gene is TRBJ2-7, the V gene TRBV6-1; TRBD1 aligns across 7 bases. This TCR was sampled from a human donor who received a COVID-19 vaccine. CDR3: CASRDRALTYEQYF. The DNA for the CDR3 is TGTGCCAGCAGAGACAGGGCCCTGACCTACGAGCAGTACTTC.